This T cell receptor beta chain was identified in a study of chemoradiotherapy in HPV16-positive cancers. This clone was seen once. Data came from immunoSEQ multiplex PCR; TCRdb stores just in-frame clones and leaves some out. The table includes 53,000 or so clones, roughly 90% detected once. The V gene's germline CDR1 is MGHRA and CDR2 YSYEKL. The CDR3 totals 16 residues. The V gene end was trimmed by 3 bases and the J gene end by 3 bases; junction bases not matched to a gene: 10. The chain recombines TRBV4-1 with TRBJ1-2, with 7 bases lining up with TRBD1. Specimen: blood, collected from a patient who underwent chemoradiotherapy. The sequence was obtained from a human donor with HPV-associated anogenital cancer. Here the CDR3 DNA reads TGCGCCAGCAGCCAGACAGACACAGGGGCGCACTATGGCTACACCTTC. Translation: CASSQTDTGAHYGYTF.